This entry features one T cell receptor (beta chain) sequence. Its antigen is still unknown. These data are taken from a study of cytomegalovirus exposure and HLA in healthy donors. General study findings and limits: Most TCR sequences proved rare, with some public TCRs found in many donors. The CMV antigen specificity of a few CMV-associated chains was confirmed through in vitro analysis. The study put 160 or so TCR beta chains on its list as cytomegalovirus-associated.

This CDR3 is 15 amino acids long. The germline gives CDR1 SGHAT, CDR2 FQNNGV. The trim removed 1 base at V and 2 bases at J, leaving 1 base unmatched. The data were produced by immunoSEQ multiplex PCR, yet TCRdb's version contains in-frame clones alone and is incomplete. Among about 56,000 clones, 93% were seen once, and the ten largest hold 1.7%. The V gene is TRBV11-2, the J gene TRBJ2-1; 8 positions match TRBD2. The specimen was PBMCs. The clonotype was recovered from a woman aged 18-29 years in good health and CMV-seropositive. CDR3 DNA: TGTGCCAGCAGCTTAGGCGGGGGGACCTACAATGAGCAGTTCTTC. Protein sequence: CASSLGGGTYNEQFF.